This entry features one T cell receptor beta chain sequence. The antigen remains undetermined. Just one base apart from a much larger clone, this may be a read error. The source of the sample is a study of Graves' ophthalmopathy and Graves' hyperthyroidism. General study points: Using a 13-signature model, the authors split ophthalmopathy from stable hyperthyroidism, with around 89% sensitivity and around 76% specificity.

Stable hyperthyroid donors showed no ophthalmopathy during 18 months follow-up. The hyperthyroidism patients, aged 18 to 65, had been newly diagnosed, with under 2 months' duration. The CDR3 consists of 12 residues. Per the germline V gene, CDR1 is SGHAT and CDR2 is FQDESV (reference sequence). Transcripts of RNA were the source for amplifying TCR beta CDR3 regions. HTBI primers primed a first-round RT-PCR, and a second-round multiplex PCR followed. One entry per CDR3 protein, called by TCRdb with MiXCR from the multiplex PCR reads. The table lists 35,000 to 50,000 distinct CDR3 sequences, approximately 46% of them singletons.

The sample consisted of peripheral blood. This receptor was obtained from an adult woman with stable Graves' hyperthyroidism. The rearrangement joins TRBV11-1 to TRBJ1-5; D unclear. DNA of the CDR3: TGTGCCGGCAGCGCAAGCAATCAGCCCCAGCATTTT. Translation gives CAGSASNQPQHF.